This record concerns one TCR beta chain sequence. The CDR3 spans 15 residues. Germline CDR1 reads SGDLS; CDR2 reads YYNGEE. V lost 4 bases to trimming and J lost 6 bases, with 19 bases between them. The PCR ran on 60 Vbeta and 13 Jbeta primers. Libraries were prepared by immunoSEQ multiplex PCR; TCRdb keeps only in-frame clonotypes and omits some of them. The profile shows 90,000 to 130,000 clones, nearly 80% of them singletons. The sample originates from a study of cytomegalovirus exposure and HLA in healthy donors. The clonotype was recovered from a woman younger than 45 in good health and CMV-seronegative. The chain combines TRBV9 with TRBJ1-2, with D perhaps TRBD1 (6 bases). The sequencing sample was made of PBMCs. CDR3 bases: TGTGCCAGCAGCCCACGGGGGGACATTTCTCATGGCTACACCTTC. It encodes CASSPRGDISHGYTF.